Sequencing of this T cell receptor beta chain was carried out in a study of T cells in Graves' hyperthyroidism and ophthalmopathy. The germline gives CDR1 SGHAT, CDR2 FQNNGV. The CDR3 runs 15 residues. The V gene end was trimmed by 5 bases and the J gene end by 6 bases; junction bases not matched to a gene: 9. Ophthalmopathy patients had moderate-to-severe active disease, CAS ≥3, NOSPECS ≥4, and disease duration under 3 months. RNA transcripts gave rise to amplified TCR beta CDR3 regions. The study used the HTBI primer set for a first-round RT-PCR of the TCR CDR3. TCRdb re-called the multiplex PCR reads with MiXCR, one entry per CDR3 protein. The data hold about 460,000 distinct CDR3 sequences, with 20% to 25% observed a single time. This clonotype was detected many times.

The genes are TRBV11-2 and TRBJ2-3; TRBD1 aligns across 9 bases. The sequence was obtained from a woman in her 70s with Graves' ophthalmopathy. Sequenced input: blood. The CDR3 DNA reads TGTGCCAGCAGCCGGTCCGGGACAGGGTATGATACGCAGTATTTT. This translates into CASSRSGTGYDTQYF.